This record covers a single TCR beta chain. Its target is not known. The data were taken from a study of shared clonotypes between healthy human individuals. Study-wide findings and caveats: Genetic and exposure-history diversity was limited by the few donors.

The protocol was immunoSEQ multiplex PCR, while the TCRdb copy is restricted to in-frame clones and leaves out a portion. The sample lists 1.5 million to 2.5 million clones, around 96% seen once, with 1.2% in the top ten. Naive-designated CD8 cells lacked CD45RO, were positively enriched for CCR7, and omitted terminally differentiated effector memory CD45RA+ cells. Germline values: CDR1 MGHRA, CDR2 YSYEKL. The ends lost 1 base at V and 5 bases at J; junction bases unmatched: 5. The CDR3 runs to 17 residues. Sequenced: naive CD8+ T cells sorted from blood. The gene calls are TRBV4-1 and TRBJ2-3, with 14 bases that match TRBD2. The clonotype was recovered from a young man in good health. In DNA, the CDR3 is TGCGCCAGCAGCCAAGGACTAGCGGGGGGGAGTGGAGATACGCAGTATTTT. Protein sequence: CASSQGLAGGSGDTQYF.